The present T cell receptor beta chain was sequenced within a study of blood T cells in healthy people across ages. Overall study: About one barcoded beta molecule was captured per two T cells (by template switching).

Then a second PCR, running about 6 to 11 cycles, was carried out with a sample-barcoded 5' primer and a J-beta primer mix. TCRdb itself ran the 5' RACE reads through MiXCR, one entry per CDR3 protein. The profile shows hundreds of thousands of distinct CDR3 sequences, 43% of them singletons. This CDR3 region has 13 residues. CDR1 is SGHTA and CDR2 is FQGTGA in the germline V gene. V was clipped by 1 base and J by 11 bases, with 14 bases between them. The source is a woman aged 60-75 years in good health. Sequenced material: blood. This rearrangement joins TRBV7-3 to TRBJ2-5; D gene ambiguous. CDR3: CASSLSHIDEQYF. Written as DNA, the CDR3 is TGTGCCAGCAGCTTAAGCCATATCGATGAGCAGTACTTC. Full variable domain (remainder filled in from reference TRBV7-3 and TRBJ2-5): GAGVSQTPSNKVTEKGKYVELRCDPISGHTALYWYRQSLGQGPEFLIYFQGTGAADDSGLPNDRFFAVRPEGSVSTLKIQRTERGDSAVYLCASSLSHIDEQYFGPGTRLLVL.